This TCR beta chain derives from a study of blood T cell repertoires in COVID-19. After removal of 0 bases from V and 5 bases from J, the junction contained 3 bases not matched to a gene. The CDR3 totals 14 residues. Germline CDR1 GTSNPN, CDR2 SVGIG (reference sequence). In the authors' methods: Amplification of reference gene primers was used by the study to estimate nucleated cell counts. Sequenced by immunoSEQ multiplex PCR; TCRdb stores in-frame clones only, minus some. That table is the source of V, J and clone size, and D and trimming were worked out from the DNA. The data show approximately 190,000 clones, 70% to 90% seen once. This clone was recorded only once.

The chain uses TRBV30 and TRBJ2-7; 11 bases fit TRBD2. The source material was peripheral blood. The receptor was isolated from a middle-aged woman who had recovered from COVID-19. CDR3 in DNA: TGTGCCTGGAGTGTAGGACTAGCGGGCGACGAGCAGTACTTC. Protein sequence: CAWSVGLAGDEQYF.